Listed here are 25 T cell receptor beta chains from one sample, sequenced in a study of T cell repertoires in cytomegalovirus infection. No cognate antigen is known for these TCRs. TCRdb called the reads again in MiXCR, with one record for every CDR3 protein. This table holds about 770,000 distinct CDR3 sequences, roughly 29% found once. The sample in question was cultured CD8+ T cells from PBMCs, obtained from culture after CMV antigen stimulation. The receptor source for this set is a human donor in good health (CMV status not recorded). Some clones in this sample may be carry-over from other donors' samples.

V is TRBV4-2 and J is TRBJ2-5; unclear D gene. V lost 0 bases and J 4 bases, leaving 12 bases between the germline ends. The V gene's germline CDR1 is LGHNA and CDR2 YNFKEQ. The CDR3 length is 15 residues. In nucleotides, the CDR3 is TGTGCCAGCAGCCAAGACACTACCCCCGGAGAGACCCAGTACTTC. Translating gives CASSQDTTPGETQYF.

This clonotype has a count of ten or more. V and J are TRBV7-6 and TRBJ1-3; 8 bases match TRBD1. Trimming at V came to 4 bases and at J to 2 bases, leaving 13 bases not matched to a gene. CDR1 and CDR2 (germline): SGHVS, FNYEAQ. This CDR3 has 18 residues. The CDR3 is CASSSRHTTDRAGNTIYF. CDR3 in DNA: TGTGCCAGCAGCTCTAGACATACCACGGACAGGGCTGGAAACACCATATATTTT.

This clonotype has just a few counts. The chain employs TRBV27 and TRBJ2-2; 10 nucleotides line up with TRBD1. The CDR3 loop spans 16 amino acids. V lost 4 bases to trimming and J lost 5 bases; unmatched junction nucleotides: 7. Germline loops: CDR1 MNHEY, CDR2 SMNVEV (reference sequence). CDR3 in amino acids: CASSSHDRGLTGELFF. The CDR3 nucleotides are TGTGCCAGCAGTTCACATGACAGGGGGCTAACCGGGGAGCTGTTTTTT.

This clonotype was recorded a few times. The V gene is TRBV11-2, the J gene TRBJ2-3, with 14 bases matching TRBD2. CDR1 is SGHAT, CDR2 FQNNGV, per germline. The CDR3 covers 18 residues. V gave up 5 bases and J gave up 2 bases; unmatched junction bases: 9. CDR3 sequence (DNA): TGTGCCAGCAGCCTGCTCTCGGGACTAGCGGGGGTCACAGATACGCAGTATTTT. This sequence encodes CASSLLSGLAGVTDTQYF.

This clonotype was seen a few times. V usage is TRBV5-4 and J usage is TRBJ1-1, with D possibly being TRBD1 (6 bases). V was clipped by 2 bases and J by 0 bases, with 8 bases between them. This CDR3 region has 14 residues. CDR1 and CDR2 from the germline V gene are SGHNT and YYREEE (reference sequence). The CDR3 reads CASSFSGVNTEAFF. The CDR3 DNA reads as TGTGCCAGCAGCTTTTCAGGGGTGAACACTGAAGCTTTCTTT.

Here the CDR3 DNA reads TGTGCCAGCAGCCCGGGACAGGGGCCAGGGGAGCAGTACTTC. Translating gives CASSPGQGPGEQYF. V usage is TRBV27 and J usage is TRBJ2-7; 10 bases map to TRBD1. V dropped 6 bases and J dropped 7; count of bases not matched to a gene: 9. CDR3 size: 14 residues. From germline, CDR1 is MNHEY and CDR2 SMNVEV (reference sequence).

The CDR3 DNA reads as TGCGCCAGCAGCGCGACAGACTACACTGAAGCTTTCTTT. This sequence encodes CASSATDYTEAFF. V and J are TRBV5-1 and TRBJ1-1, with D maybe TRBD1 (5 bases). Germline V gene lookup returns CDR1 SGHRS and CDR2 YFSETQ. Trimming removed 4 bases at V and 3 bases at J, with 10 bases between. The CDR3 extends over 13 amino acids.

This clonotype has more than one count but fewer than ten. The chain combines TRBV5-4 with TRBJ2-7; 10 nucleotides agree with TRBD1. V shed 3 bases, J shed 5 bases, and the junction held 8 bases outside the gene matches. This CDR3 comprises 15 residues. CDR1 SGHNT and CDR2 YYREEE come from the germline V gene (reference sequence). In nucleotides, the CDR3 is TGTGCCAGCAGCTCCGGGACAGGGGTGATAAACGAGCAGTACTTC. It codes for CASSSGTGVINEQYF.

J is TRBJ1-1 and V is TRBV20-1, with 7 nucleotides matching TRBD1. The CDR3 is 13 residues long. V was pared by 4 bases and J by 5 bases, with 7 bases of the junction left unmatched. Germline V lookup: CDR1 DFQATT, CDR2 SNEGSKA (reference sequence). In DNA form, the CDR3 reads TGCAGTGCTATCGACAGGGTGTGGACTGAAGCTTTCTTT. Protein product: CSAIDRVWTEAFF.

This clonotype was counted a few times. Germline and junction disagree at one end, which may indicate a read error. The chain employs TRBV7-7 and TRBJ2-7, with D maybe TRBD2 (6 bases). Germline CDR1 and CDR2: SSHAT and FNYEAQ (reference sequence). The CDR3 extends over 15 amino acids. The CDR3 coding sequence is TGTGCTAGCAGCTTAGCGGCAGGGCCGGACTACGAGCAGTACTTC. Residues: CASSLAAGPDYEQYF. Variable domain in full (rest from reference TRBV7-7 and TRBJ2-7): GAGVSQSPRYKVTKRGQDVTLRCDPISSHATLYWYQQALGQGPEFLTYFNYEAQPDKSGLPSDRFSAERPEGSISTLTIQRTEQRDSAMYRCASSLAAGPDYEQYFGPGTRLTVT.

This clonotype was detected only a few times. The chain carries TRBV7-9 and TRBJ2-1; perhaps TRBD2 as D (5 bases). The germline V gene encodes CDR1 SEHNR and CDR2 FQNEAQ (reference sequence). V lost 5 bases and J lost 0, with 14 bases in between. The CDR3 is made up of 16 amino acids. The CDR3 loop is CASSVNTGSSYNEQFF. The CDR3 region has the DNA TGTGCCAGCAGCGTGAACACGGGAAGCTCCTACAATGAGCAGTTCTTC.

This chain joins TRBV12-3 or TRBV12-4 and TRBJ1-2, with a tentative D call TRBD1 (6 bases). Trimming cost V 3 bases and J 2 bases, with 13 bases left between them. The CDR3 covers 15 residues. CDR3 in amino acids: CASSLGWTANYGYTF. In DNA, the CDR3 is TGTGCCAGCAGTTTGGGGTGGACAGCCAACTATGGCTACACCTTC.

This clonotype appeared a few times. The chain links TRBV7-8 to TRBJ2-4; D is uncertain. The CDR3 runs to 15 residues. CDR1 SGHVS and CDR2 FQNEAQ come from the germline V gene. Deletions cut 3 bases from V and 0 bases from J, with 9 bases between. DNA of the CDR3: TGTGCCAGCAGCTTTCTAACTGGAGCCAAAAACATTCAGTACTTC. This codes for CASSFLTGAKNIQYF.

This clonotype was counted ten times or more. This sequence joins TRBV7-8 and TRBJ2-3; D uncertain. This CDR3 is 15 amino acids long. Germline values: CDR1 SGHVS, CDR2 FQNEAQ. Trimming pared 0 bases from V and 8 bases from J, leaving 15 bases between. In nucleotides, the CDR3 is TGTGCCAGCAGCTTAGCCGGACCCTCGGTCGGTACGCAGTATTTT. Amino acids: CASSLAGPSVGTQYF.

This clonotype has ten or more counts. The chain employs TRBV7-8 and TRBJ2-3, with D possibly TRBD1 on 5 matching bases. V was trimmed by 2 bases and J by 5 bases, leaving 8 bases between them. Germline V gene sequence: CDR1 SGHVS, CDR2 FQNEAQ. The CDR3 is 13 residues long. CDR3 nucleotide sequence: TGTGCCAGCAGCTTACCAGGGTTAGATACGCAGTATTTT. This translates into CASSLPGLDTQYF.

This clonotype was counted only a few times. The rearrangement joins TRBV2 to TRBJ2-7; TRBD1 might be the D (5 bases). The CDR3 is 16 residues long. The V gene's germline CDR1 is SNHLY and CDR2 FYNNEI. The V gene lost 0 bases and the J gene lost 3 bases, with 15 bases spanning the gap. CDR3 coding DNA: TGTGCCAGCAGTGAAGCTGCAGGGTTTCTCCTCTACGAGCAGTACTTC. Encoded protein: CASSEAAGFLLYEQYF.

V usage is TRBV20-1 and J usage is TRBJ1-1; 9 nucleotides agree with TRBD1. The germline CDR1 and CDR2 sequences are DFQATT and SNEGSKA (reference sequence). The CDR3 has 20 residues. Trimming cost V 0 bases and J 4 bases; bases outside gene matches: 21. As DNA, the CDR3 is TGCAGTGCTAGAGACCCCACTTCCATTTCAGTGACAGGGGGTATCACTGAAGCTTTCTTT. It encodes CSARDPTSISVTGGITEAFF.

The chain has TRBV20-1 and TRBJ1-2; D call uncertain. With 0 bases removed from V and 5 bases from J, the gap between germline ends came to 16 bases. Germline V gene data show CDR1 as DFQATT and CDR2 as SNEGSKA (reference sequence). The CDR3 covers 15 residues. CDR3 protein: CSARDSGLGIYGYTF. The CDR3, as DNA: TGCAGTGCTAGAGATAGCGGACTCGGGATTTATGGCTACACCTTC.

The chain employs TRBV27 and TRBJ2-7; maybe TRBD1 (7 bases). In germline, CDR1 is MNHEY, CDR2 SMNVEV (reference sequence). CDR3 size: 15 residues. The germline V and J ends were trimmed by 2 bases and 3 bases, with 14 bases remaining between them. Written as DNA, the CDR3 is TGTGCCAGCAGTTTAGGAGCAGGGGGAGGCTACGAGCAGTACTTC. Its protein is CASSLGAGGGYEQYF.

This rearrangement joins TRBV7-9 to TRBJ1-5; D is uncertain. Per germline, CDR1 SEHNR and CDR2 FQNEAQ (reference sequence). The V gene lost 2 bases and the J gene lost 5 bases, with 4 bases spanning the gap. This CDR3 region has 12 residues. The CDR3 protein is CASSLYDQPQHF. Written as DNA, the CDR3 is TGTGCCAGCAGCTTATACGATCAGCCCCAGCATTTT.

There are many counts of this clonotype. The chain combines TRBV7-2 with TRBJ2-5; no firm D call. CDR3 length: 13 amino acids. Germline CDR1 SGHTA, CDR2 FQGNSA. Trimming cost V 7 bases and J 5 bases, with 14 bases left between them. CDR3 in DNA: TGTGCCAGCACCATCACCGACCGGGAGACCCAGTACTTC. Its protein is CASTITDRETQYF.

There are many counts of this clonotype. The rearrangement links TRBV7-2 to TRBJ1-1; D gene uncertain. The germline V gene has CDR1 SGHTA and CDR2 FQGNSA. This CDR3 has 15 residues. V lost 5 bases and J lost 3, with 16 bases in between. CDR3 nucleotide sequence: TGTGCCAGCAGCCCCGACACTATTGGGGACACTGAAGCTTTCTTT. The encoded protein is CASSPDTIGDTEAFF.

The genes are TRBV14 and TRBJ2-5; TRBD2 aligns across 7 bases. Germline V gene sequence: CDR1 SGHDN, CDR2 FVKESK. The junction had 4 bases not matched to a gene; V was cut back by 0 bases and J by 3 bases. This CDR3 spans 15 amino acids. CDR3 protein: CASSQERGGKETQYF. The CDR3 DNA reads TGTGCCAGCAGCCAAGAGCGCGGGGGTAAAGAGACCCAGTACTTC.

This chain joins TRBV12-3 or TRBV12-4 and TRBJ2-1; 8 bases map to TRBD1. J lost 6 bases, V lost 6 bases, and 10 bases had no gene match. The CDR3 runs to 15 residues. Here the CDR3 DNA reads TGTGCCAGCAGCCTCACAGGGGGGATATTCAATGAGCAGTTCTTC. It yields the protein CASSLTGGIFNEQFF.

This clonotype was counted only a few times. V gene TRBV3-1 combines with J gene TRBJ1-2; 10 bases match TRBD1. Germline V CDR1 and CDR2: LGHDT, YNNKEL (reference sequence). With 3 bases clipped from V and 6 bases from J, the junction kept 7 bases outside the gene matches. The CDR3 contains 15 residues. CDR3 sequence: CASSQEDRGLDGYTF. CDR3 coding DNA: TGTGCCAGCAGCCAGGAGGACAGGGGGTTGGATGGCTACACCTTC.